The 3 T cell receptor beta chains in this list originate from one sample, sequenced in a study of OX40 agonist ivuxolimab in advanced cancers. The library came from the immunoSEQ multiplex PCR assay. TCRdb retrieved this table from immuneACCESS and kept in-frame rearrangements only. Not all clones are present; in checked studies, unresolved V genes account for under half, and no reason is known for the remainder. Here the sample has some 87,000 clones; about 88% occur a single time. Clones ranked in the top ten supply more than 0.65% of the sample. The sample in question was CD4+ or CD8+ T cells sorted from blood, obtained in a trial of the OX40 agonist ivuxolimab. These receptors came from an adult with an advanced solid tumor such as melanoma, head and neck, liver or kidney cancer.

The sample holds one count of this clone. The chain combines TRBV29-1 with TRBJ1-1; tentatively, D is TRBD1 (5 bases). The CDR3 runs 12 residues. The ends were cut back, 1 base at V and 7 bases at J, with 10 bases in the middle. Per the germline V gene, CDR1 is SQVTM and CDR2 is ANQGSEA. CDR3 sequence reads: CSVEATGIEAFF. In nucleotides, the CDR3 is TGCAGCGTTGAAGCTACAGGAATTGAAGCTTTCTTT. Looking up the rest from reference TRBV29-1 and TRBJ1-1 gives the full variable domain: SAVISQKPSRDICQRGTSLTIQCQVDSQVTMMFWYRQQPGQSLTLIATANQGSEATYESGFVIDKFPISRPNLTFSTLTVSNMSPEDSSIYLCSVEATGIEAFFGQGTRLTVV.

The genes are TRBV25-1 and TRBJ2-3, with 10 bases that match TRBD1. The CDR3 spans 14 residues. V lost 8 bases and J lost 4; bases outside the gene matches: 6. Germline-derived CDR1 and CDR2 are MGHDK and SYGVNS. CDR3 coding DNA: TGTGCCAGCGGAAGGGACAGGGGAGCAGATACGCAGTATTTT. Residues: CASGRDRGADTQYF.

V and J are TRBV18 and TRBJ1-1, with 7 bases fitting TRBD1. V was clipped by 4 bases and J by 12 bases; unmatched bases: 11. Germline CDR1 KGHSH, CDR2 LQKENI. This CDR3 is 13 amino acids long. The CDR3 sequence is CASSRTPGQSSFF. The CDR3 DNA is TGTGCCAGCTCACGAACCCCGGGACAGTCATCTTTCTTT.